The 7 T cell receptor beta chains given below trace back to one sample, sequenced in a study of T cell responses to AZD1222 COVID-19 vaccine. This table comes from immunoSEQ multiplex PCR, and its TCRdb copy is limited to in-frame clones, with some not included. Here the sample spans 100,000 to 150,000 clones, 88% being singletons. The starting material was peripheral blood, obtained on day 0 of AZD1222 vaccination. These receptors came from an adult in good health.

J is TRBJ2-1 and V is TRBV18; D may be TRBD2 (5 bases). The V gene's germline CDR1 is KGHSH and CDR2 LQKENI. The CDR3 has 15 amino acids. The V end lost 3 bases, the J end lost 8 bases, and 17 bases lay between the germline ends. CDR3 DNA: TGTGCCAGCTCACCCCGTGAGGGCGCGTGGGATGAGCAGTTCTTC. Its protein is CASSPREGAWDEQFF.

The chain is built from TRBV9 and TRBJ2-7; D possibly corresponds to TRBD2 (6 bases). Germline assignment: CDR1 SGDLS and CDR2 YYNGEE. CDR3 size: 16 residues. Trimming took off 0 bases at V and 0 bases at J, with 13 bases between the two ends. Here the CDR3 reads CASSVAASASSYEQYF. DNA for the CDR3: TGTGCCAGCAGCGTAGCAGCTAGCGCGAGCTCCTACGAGCAGTACTTC.

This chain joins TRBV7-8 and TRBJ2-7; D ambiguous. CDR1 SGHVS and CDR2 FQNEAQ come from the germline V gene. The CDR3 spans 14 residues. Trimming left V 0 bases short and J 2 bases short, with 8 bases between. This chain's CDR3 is CASSLATPAYEQYF. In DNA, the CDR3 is TGTGCCAGCAGCTTAGCGACCCCCGCCTACGAGCAGTACTTC.

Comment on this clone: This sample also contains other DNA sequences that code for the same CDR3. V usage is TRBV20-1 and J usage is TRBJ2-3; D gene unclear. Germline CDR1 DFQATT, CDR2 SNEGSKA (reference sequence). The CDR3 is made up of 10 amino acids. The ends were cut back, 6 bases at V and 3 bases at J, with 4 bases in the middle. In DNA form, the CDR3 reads TGCAGTGCAAGTACAGATACGCAGTATTTT. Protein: CSASTDTQYF.

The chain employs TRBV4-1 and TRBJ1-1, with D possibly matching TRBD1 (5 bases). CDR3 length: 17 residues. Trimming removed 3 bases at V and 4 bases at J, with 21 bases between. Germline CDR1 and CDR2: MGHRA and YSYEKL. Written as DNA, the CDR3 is TGCGCCAGCAGCCAGGAAACGGTCGGGGGATCCAGCACTGAAGCTTTCTTT. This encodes CASSQETVGGSSTEAFF.

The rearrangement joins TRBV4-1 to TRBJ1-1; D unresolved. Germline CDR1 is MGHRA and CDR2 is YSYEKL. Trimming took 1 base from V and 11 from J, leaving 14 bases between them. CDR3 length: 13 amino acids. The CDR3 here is CASSQGLILKAFF. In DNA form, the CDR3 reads TGCGCCAGCAGCCAAGGCCTCATTCTGAAGGCTTTCTTT.

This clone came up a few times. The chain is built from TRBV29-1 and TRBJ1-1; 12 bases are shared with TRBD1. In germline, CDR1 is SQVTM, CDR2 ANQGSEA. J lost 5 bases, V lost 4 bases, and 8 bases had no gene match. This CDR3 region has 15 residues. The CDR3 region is CSVVGTGGARTEAFF. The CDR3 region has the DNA TGCAGCGTTGTGGGGACAGGGGGCGCCAGGACTGAAGCTTTCTTT.